This T cell receptor (beta chain) originates from a study of blood T cell repertoires in COVID-19. Some clones are missing from TCRdb's copy, which holds only in-frame ones; the method was immunoSEQ multiplex PCR. The table includes more than 150,000 clones, 70% to 80% detected once. Donors were grouped by their self-reported clinical history. This sequence was found in a man between 60 and 75 years old who had been exposed to COVID-19. Material: PBMCs or T cells enriched from blood (not recorded which).

CDR3 region: CASSPTGDHYGYTF. Here the CDR3 DNA reads TGTGCCAGCAGCCCCACAGGAGACCACTATGGCTACACCTTC. The V and J genes are TRBV7-9 and TRBJ1-2; a possible D gene is TRBD1 (5 bases). The V and J ends lost 5 bases and 3 bases respectively, with 13 bases between them. The CDR3 is made up of 14 amino acids. Looked up from germline, CDR1 is SEHNR and CDR2 is FQNEAQ (reference sequence).